The present T cell receptor (beta chain) was sequenced within a study of shared clonotypes between healthy human individuals (dated by TCRdb to about 2020). For context, the study as a whole: A couple of women and a few men aged 18 to 49 years were included in the cohort. For each donor, CD4 naive and CD4 memory were each given three plates, CD8 naive was given two plates, and CD8 memory was given one plate. The study deeply sequenced blood TCR repertoires of about 5 healthy adults to estimate repertoire size and the extent of clonotype sharing between individuals. Libraries were prepared and TCR repertoires were sequenced by different laboratories using diverse techniques, in order to increase sequencing depth and limit assay-specific biases. Between about 0.85 and 9.5 billion PBMCs per donor were obtained by leukapheresis.

Using the deep immunoSEQ assay, multiplex PCR amplified TCR CDR3 regions from genomic DNA. Extracted genomic DNA from each cell subset was distributed evenly across all wells of several immunoSEQ 96-well plates, and each plate was treated as a replicate. For sorted subsets, 150 to 250 ng of genomic DNA, equivalent to 25,000 to 35,000 T cell genomes, went into each replicate PCR. Purified libraries were quantified with a Qubit 3.0 fluorometer, sized on a Bioanalyzer 2100, and re-quantified with the KAPA Library Quantification kit. Every immunoSEQ 96-well plate was sequenced on a separate single-read 150-cycle Illumina NextSeq 550 flow cell. Regarding the original processing steps: Because the immunoSEQ output held only junctional sequences and lacked quality scores, the filtering could not match the filtering applied to full-length reads. Sequences were annotated with PyIR, a Python wrapper for IgBLAST v1.9, using IMGT germline references to assign V/J genes and CDR3. Any read was removed if the V/J assignment was weak (E-value above 1e-6), the CDR3 was missing, or the read contained stop codons, out-of-frame junctions, or ambiguous translated residues. V3J clonotypes were defined as sequences sharing the same inferred V gene, J gene, and CDR3 amino acid sequence. To compute the percentage overlap between repertoires, the number of shared unique clonotypes was divided by the size of the smaller repertoire. RTK rarefaction, the Chao1 estimator, and Recon v2.1 estimates of unobserved clonotypes were used to assess repertoire richness. Generation probabilities for all TCRbeta clonotypes obtained by the gDNA method from a handful of donors were computed using OLGA. Here the immuneACCESS table is served through TCRdb, limited to in-frame sequences with V and J called. Missing clones are a known gap in these copies; in checked studies unresolved V genes cover under half, and the rest lacks a known reason. V, J and clone size were drawn from that table, and D and trimming were deduced from the DNA. The sample table contains almost 750,000 clones; only one count was recorded for just under 75% of them. Around 1.8% of the sample is taken by the ten largest.

Paper-wide results and their limitations: Across a handful of donors, approximately 4.9% of naive CD4, approximately 3.6% of naive CD8, roughly 2.2% of memory CD4, and under 0.45% of memory CD8 clonotypes were shared. The genetic and exposure-history diversity represented was limited by the small number of donors. Only blood was sampled, and tissue TCR repertoires likely differ from those in blood. Compared with non-shared clonotypes, the clonotypes found in all four sorted-subset donors had higher generation probabilities. Even with the large sequencing depth, rarefaction of the sorted-subset datasets indicated that sequencing was incomplete. Pairwise subsampling indicated that sequencing depth was expected to affect the degree of clonotype sharing among donors. Naive subsets generally had larger estimated clonotype richness than memory subsets.

For this clone: Its binding antigen is unknown. Nothing much larger sits one base from this clone, and base qualities are not available.

Healthy HIV-negative adults with no recently reported acute infections or vaccinations were included as donors. Every donor was a Caucasian adult residing in Nashville, Tennessee, USA. CD4+ T cells were enriched through magnetic negative selection, after which naive cells were positively selected on CD45RA and the remaining negative fraction served as the memory subset. Blood was obtained by leukapheresis, after which PBMCs were separated by Ficoll-Histopaque density gradient centrifugation and cryopreserved in liquid nitrogen vapor phase. Purity and quantity of every magnetically sorted T cell population were checked by analytical flow cytometry. Genomic DNA was isolated from each sorted fraction and quantified by UV absorbance on a Nanodrop 2000c. The germline V gene yields MGHRA for CDR1 and YSYEKL for CDR2. Including the terminal cysteine and phenylalanine, the CDR3 comprises 16 residues. The CDR3 DNA has 48 bases and is translated from base 1. Trimming removed 5 bases from V and 5 bases from J; the gene matches leave 13 bases unexplained.

Sequencing was performed on memory CD4+ T cells sorted from blood. The label giving this sample's cell subset or site can be read as: CD45RA-negative fraction. Recombination connected TRBV4-1 to TRBJ2-7, with 9 junctional bases fitting TRBD1. This sequence originates from a woman younger than 45 in good health. The DNA is TGCGCCAGCAGCTCAACCGGGACAGGGAAGATGGACGAGCAGTACTTC. Its protein is CASSSTGTGKMDEQYF.